What follows is one TCR beta chain and its context. The data were taken from a study of blood T cell repertoires in COVID-19. Using immunoSEQ multiplex PCR, the repertoire was profiled, and TCRdb retains in-frame clones only, with some absent. The sample contains fewer than 250,000 clones, roughly 88% of which appear only once. This CDR3 has 14 residues. V gave up 10 bases and J gave up 3 bases; unmatched junction bases: 12. Germline assignment: CDR1 MNHEY and CDR2 SVGAGI. V usage is TRBV6-5 and J usage is TRBJ2-7; 7 bases are a match to TRBD1. The receptor was isolated from a woman in her 30s who had been exposed to COVID-19. Sequenced input: PBMCs or T cells enriched from blood (not recorded which). The DNA of the CDR3 is TGTGCCACCAAAACAGACAGGGTTATCTACGAGCAGTACTTC. Translated: CATKTDRVIYEQYF.